The rows below give T cell receptor beta chains drawn from one sample of a study of identical twins. TCRdb reprocessed the 5' RACE reads with MiXCR, giving one entry per CDR3 protein. Of under 250,000 distinct CDR3 sequences detected, roughly 10% appear once; the ten largest clones hold around 5.1%. Sample: memory (CD45RO+) T cells sorted from blood. These receptors all come from a woman between 18 and 30 years old in good health. CDR3s include the opening cysteine and the closing phenylalanine or tryptophan. Fields, in order: J gene, V gene, clone size, D gene, CDR3 DNA, CDR3 protein. D genes are given only for firm matches. Expanded clones are given a class, and other clones once, few, many or no size at all.

J: TRBJ1-5; V: TRBV12-3/TRBV12-4; size: many; D: TRBD1; DNA: TGTGCCAGCAGCAAGACAGGGGACCAGCCCCAGCATTTT; CDR3: CASSKTGDQPQHF
J: TRBJ1-1; V: TRBV11-1; size: .; D: TRBD1; DNA: TGTGCCAGCAGCTTAGGGACAGGATCCTACACCCTGAACACTGAAGCTTTCTTT; CDR3: CASSLGTGSYTLNTEAFF
J: TRBJ2-7; V: TRBV14; size: .; D: TRBD1; DNA: TGTGCCAGCAGCCAAGGGACAGGGTATACGTACGAGCAGTACTTC; CDR3: CASSQGTGYTYEQYF
J: TRBJ2-2; V: TRBV18; size: few; D: TRBD1; DNA: TGTGCCAGCTCACCGGACAGGGGTGAAGGCAGGGAGCTGTTTTTT; CDR3: CASSPDRGEGRELFF
J: TRBJ2-3; V: TRBV5-1; size: .; D: .; DNA: TGCGCCAGCAGCTTGCGGGATACGCAGAATTTT; CDR3: CASSLRDTQNF
J: TRBJ1-2; V: TRBV29-1; size: few; D: .; DNA: TGCAGCGTTGACGTTGGCTACACCTTC; CDR3: CSVDVGYTF
J: TRBJ2-7; V: TRBV10-2; size: few; D: TRBD2; DNA: TGCGCCACCAGGACTAGCGGAAACTACGAGCAGTACTTC; CDR3: CATRTSGNYEQYF
J: TRBJ1-2; V: TRBV3-1; size: few; D: .; DNA: TGTGCCAGCAGCCCACGACAGCTAACTAAGGGCTACACCTTC; CDR3: CASSPRQLTKGYTF
J: TRBJ2-7; V: TRBV13; size: few; D: .; DNA: TGTGCCAGCAGCTTACAGAAATCCTACGAGCAGTACTTC; CDR3: CASSLQKSYEQYF
J: TRBJ2-1; V: TRBV5-5; size: .; D: .; DNA: TGTGCCAGCAGCTTGGGGGGCCACAATGAGCAGTTCTTC; CDR3: CASSLGGHNEQFF
J: TRBJ1-5; V: TRBV5-1; size: .; D: .; DNA: TGCGCCAGCAGCTTGGGGGGGGTGAACAATCAGCCCCAGCATTTT; CDR3: CASSLGGVNNQPQHF
J: TRBJ2-7; V: TRBV20-1; size: .; D: TRBD2; DNA: TGCAGTGCCACCGGGACTAGCCGGGAGCAGTACTTC; CDR3: CSATGTSREQYF
J: TRBJ2-2; V: TRBV10-3; size: many; D: TRBD1; DNA: TGTGCCATCACCCTAGACAGGGATACCGGGGAGCTGTTTTTT; CDR3: CAITLDRDTGELFF
J: TRBJ1-1; V: TRBV18; size: .; D: .; DNA: TGTGCCAGCGGGGATGGGGGGCCCACTGAAGCTTTCTTT; CDR3: CASGDGGPTEAFF
J: TRBJ2-7; V: TRBV5-1; size: many; D: TRBD2; DNA: TGCGCCAGCAGCTTGGACGGGGGGGCCTTCTACGAGCAGTACTTC; CDR3: CASSLDGGAFYEQYF
J: TRBJ1-2; V: TRBV6-1; size: few; D: .; DNA: TGTGCCAGCAGTGAACAGGGTCCCAACTATGGCTACACCTTC; CDR3: CASSEQGPNYGYTF
J: TRBJ2-4; V: TRBV28; size: few; D: .; DNA: TGTGCCAGCAGTTTATTCGACCGTGGAATTCAGTACTTC; CDR3: CASSLFDRGIQYF
J: TRBJ2-1; V: TRBV9; size: .; D: TRBD2; DNA: TGTGCCAGCAGCGTAGACCCCACTAGCGGGGGGGCGAATGAGCAGTTCTTC; CDR3: CASSVDPTSGGANEQFF
J: TRBJ1-6; V: TRBV9; size: many; D: TRBD1; DNA: TGTGCCAGCAGCCTCCAGGGGACAGGGCTTTCACCCCTCCACTTT; CDR3: CASSLQGTGLSPLHF
J: TRBJ2-3; V: TRBV20-1; size: .; D: .; DNA: TGCAGTGCCAGAGGGGGGGCGGATTCCACAGATACGCAGTATTTT; CDR3: CSARGGADSTDTQYF
J: TRBJ2-1; V: TRBV5-1; size: few; D: TRBD2; DNA: TGCGCCAGCAGCCTCATGGCGGGAGGGTCAAATGAGCAGTTCTTC; CDR3: CASSLMAGGSNEQFF
J: TRBJ2-7; V: TRBV12-3/TRBV12-4; size: many; D: .; DNA: TGTGCCAGCAGCGTCGTAGGGGGTCCGGGAAGGCAGTACTTC; CDR3: CASSVVGGPGRQYF
J: TRBJ2-5; V: TRBV30; size: few; D: .; DNA: TGTGCCTGGAGCGCCTCAGGAGGAGGGGAGACCCAGTACTTC; CDR3: CAWSASGGGETQYF
J: TRBJ2-4; V: TRBV20-1; size: few; D: .; DNA: TGCAGTGCTAGGGTCGGTCAAGGAGACATTCAGTACTTC; CDR3: CSARVGQGDIQYF
J: TRBJ2-1; V: TRBV7-7; size: many; D: TRBD2; DNA: TGTGCCAGCAGTTCGATCACTATAGCGGGTCAAGAGCAGTTCTTC; CDR3: CASSSITIAGQEQFF
J: TRBJ2-5; V: TRBV7-2; size: .; D: .; DNA: TGTGCCAGCAGCTTAGTCGTCGAGACCCAGTACTTC; CDR3: CASSLVVETQYF
J: TRBJ2-1; V: TRBV5-1; size: .; D: .; DNA: TGCGCCAGCAGCTTGGGGACTATCTACAATGAGCAGTTCTTC; CDR3: CASSLGTIYNEQFF
J: TRBJ2-3; V: TRBV20-1; size: .; D: TRBD2; DNA: TGCAGTGCTAGGGGCGGGGGTTGGCGGGATACGCAGTATTTT; CDR3: CSARGGGWRDTQYF
J: TRBJ2-1; V: TRBV18; size: .; D: .; DNA: TGTGCCAGCTCACCAAGCAGTTTGTACAATGAGCAGTTCTTC; CDR3: CASSPSSLYNEQFF
J: TRBJ1-1; V: TRBV6-5; size: few; D: .; DNA: TGTGCCAGCAGTTACAGTACTGAGGGTACTGAAGCTTTCTTT; CDR3: CASSYSTEGTEAFF
J: TRBJ1-1; V: TRBV11-1; size: many; D: .; DNA: TGTGCCAGCAGCCCCGAGATGGGGCGTAACACTGAAGCTTTCTTT; CDR3: CASSPEMGRNTEAFF
J: TRBJ1-2; V: TRBV7-9; size: .; D: TRBD1; DNA: TGTGCCAGCAGGGACAGGGAGTATGGCTACACCTTC; CDR3: CASRDREYGYTF
J: TRBJ2-2; V: TRBV5-1; size: many; D: TRBD1; DNA: TGCGCCAGCAGCTTATCGGGCAGGGGGCTCGGCGGGGAGCTGTTTTTT; CDR3: CASSLSGRGLGGELFF
J: TRBJ2-2; V: TRBV5-1; size: many; D: TRBD1; DNA: TGCGCCAGCACGACCGGGACAGCGAACACCGGGGAGCTGTTTTTT; CDR3: CASTTGTANTGELFF
J: TRBJ1-5; V: TRBV3-1; size: many; D: TRBD1; DNA: TGTGCCAGCAGCCAAGGGACAGGGCGAGGACAGCCCCAGCATTTT; CDR3: CASSQGTGRGQPQHF
J: TRBJ2-5; V: TRBV7-6; size: .; D: .; DNA: TGTTCCAGCAGCTTAATCGGAGGCACCCAAGAGACCCAGTACTTC; CDR3: CSSSLIGGTQETQYF
J: TRBJ2-5; V: TRBV11-2; size: .; D: .; DNA: TGTGCCAGCAGCCCCGGACCGGGGACCCAGTACTTC; CDR3: CASSPGPGTQYF
J: TRBJ1-1; V: TRBV30; size: .; D: TRBD1; DNA: TGTGCCTGGCTCCCGGGACAGTTGAACACTGAAGCTTTCTTT; CDR3: CAWLPGQLNTEAFF
J: TRBJ2-7; V: TRBV5-1; size: many; D: TRBD2; DNA: TGCGCCAGCAGCTCGGGACTAGATGGGAGCGAGCAGTACTTC; CDR3: CASSSGLDGSEQYF
J: TRBJ2-6; V: TRBV11-2; size: .; D: TRBD1; DNA: TGTGCCAGCAGCACGCAGGGGGCTGGGGCCAACGTCCTGACTTTC; CDR3: CASSTQGAGANVLTF
J: TRBJ1-2; V: TRBV5-1; size: many; D: .; DNA: TGCGCCAGCAGCTTGCTCCTCGGGGAGGGTGGCTACACCTTC; CDR3: CASSLLLGEGGYTF
J: TRBJ2-7; V: TRBV20-1; size: many; D: TRBD2; DNA: TGCAGTGCCAATAGGATGAGCGGGAGTAATCGCGAGCAGTACTTC; CDR3: CSANRMSGSNREQYF
J: TRBJ1-2; V: TRBV11-2; size: .; D: TRBD1; DNA: TGTGCCAGCAGCCGCGGACAGGGAACATATGGCTACACCTTC; CDR3: CASSRGQGTYGYTF
J: TRBJ2-7; V: TRBV5-4; size: once; D: .; DNA: TGTGCCAGCAGCTTGCACCAGGGAGAGAACGAGCAGTACTTC; CDR3: CASSLHQGENEQYF
J: TRBJ1-2; V: TRBV12-3/TRBV12-4; size: .; D: .; DNA: TGTGCCAGCAGTTTTAGCATGGGCCACTATGGCTACTCCTTC; CDR3: CASSFSMGHYGYSF
J: TRBJ2-3; V: TRBV12-3/TRBV12-4; size: .; D: .; DNA: TGTGCCAGCGGGAGAACTAGCACAGATACGCAGTATTTT; CDR3: CASGRTSTDTQYF
J: TRBJ2-3; V: TRBV12-3/TRBV12-4; size: once; D: .; DNA: TGTGCCCGCAGTTTGGGGCAGCGGAGAGGAGATACGCAGTATTTT; CDR3: CARSLGQRRGDTQYF
J: TRBJ2-1; V: TRBV6-1; size: many; D: TRBD1; DNA: TGTGCCAGCAGGGGGACAGCATACAATGAGCAGTTCTTC; CDR3: CASRGTAYNEQFF
J: TRBJ1-1; V: TRBV20-1; size: .; D: .; DNA: TGCAGTGCTAAGGTCGGGGGTGGAAACACTGAAGCTTTCTTT; CDR3: CSAKVGGGNTEAFF
J: TRBJ2-1; V: TRBV12-3/TRBV12-4; size: few; D: .; DNA: TGTGCCAGCAGTTTATGGACTAGGGGGGCCAATGAGCAGTTCTTC; CDR3: CASSLWTRGANEQFF
J: TRBJ1-5; V: TRBV7-2; size: few; D: .; DNA: TGTGCCAGCAGCTTATCGTGGGCTCAGCCCCAGCATTTT; CDR3: CASSLSWAQPQHF
J: TRBJ2-7; V: TRBV21-1; size: .; D: .; DNA: TGTGCCAGCAGCAAAGGTAGGAGATACTCCTACGAGCAGTACTTC; CDR3: CASSKGRRYSYEQYF
J: TRBJ2-1; V: TRBV28; size: many; D: .; DNA: TGTGCCACCTATCCCCCGGGGTACAATGAGCAGTTCTTC; CDR3: CATYPPGYNEQFF
J: TRBJ2-1; V: TRBV7-9; size: few; D: TRBD1; DNA: TGTGCCAGCAGCCTACTAGGGACAGGGATGGATGAGCAGTTCTTC; CDR3: CASSLLGTGMDEQFF